One and the same sample provided the 23 T cell receptor beta chains below, sequenced in a study of T-cell reconstitution after alpha-beta-depleted transplantation in children. Unique molecular identifiers were incorporated during preparation of the TCRbeta library. TCRdb reprocessed the PCR reads via MiXCR and lists one record per CDR3 protein. Of about 610,000 distinct CDR3 sequences listed, under 12% are singletons. Sequencing was performed on PBMCs from the stem cell graft donor, taken from the stem cell graft. The receptors here all came from a human donor who donated a stem cell graft to a child with acute myeloid leukemia.

V gene TRBV21-1 combines with J gene TRBJ2-5; the table's D call TRBD1 went unverified against the DNA. TRBV21-1 is a pseudogene segment. The CDR3 has 17 amino acids. CDR3 residues: CASSKRGGPRFSKTQYF. Written as DNA, the CDR3 is TGTGCCAGCAGCAAAAGGGGGGGGCCGAGGTTTAGCAAGACCCAGTACTTC.

The chain combines TRBV12-3 or TRBV12-4 with TRBJ2-1; D is uncertain. This CDR3 has 13 residues. Trimming cost V 7 bases and J 7 bases, with 14 bases left between them. For the CDR3, the DNA is TGTGCCAGCATCGAAGCCCCAGGTAATGAGCAGTTCTTC. This translates into CASIEAPGNEQFF.

This chain's CDR3 is CASRPWTDLIYEQYF. In DNA form, the CDR3 reads TGTGCCAGCAGACCATGGACAGATCTGATCTACGAGCAGTACTTC. V usage is TRBV5-6 and J usage is TRBJ2-7; possible D gene TRBD1, 6 bases. Germline loops: CDR1 SGHDT, CDR2 YYEEEE. The germline V and J ends were trimmed by 5 bases and 3 bases, with 18 bases remaining between them. The length of the CDR3 is 15 residues.

The chain combines TRBV28 with TRBJ1-2, with TRBD1 identical over 9 bases. V gave up 6 bases and J gave up 4 bases; unmatched junction bases: 15. The CDR3 has 17 residues. CDR1 and CDR2 from the germline V gene are MDHEN and SYDVKM. CDR3 residues: CASSPSRHRGLGYGYTF. CDR3 nucleotides: TGTGCCAGCAGCCCCTCGAGGCACAGGGGGCTGGGCTATGGCTACACCTTC.

This clonotype was found a few times. J is TRBJ2-1 and V is TRBV7-2; tentatively, D is TRBD1 (6 bases). Trimming removed 6 bases from V and 7 bases from J, with 13 bases in between. Germline V lookup: CDR1 SGHTA, CDR2 FQGNSA. The CDR3 has 13 amino acids. The CDR3 spells CASRNTGSNEQFF. In DNA form, the CDR3 reads TGTGCCAGCAGGAATACAGGGTCAAATGAGCAGTTCTTC.

This clonotype appeared a few times. The J gene is TRBJ2-2, the V gene TRBV6-1; D is unresolved. The CDR3 is 13 amino acids. The V end was cut by 1 base, the J end by 6 bases, with 6 bases between. Per the germline V gene, CDR1 is MNHNS and CDR2 is SASEGT. The CDR3 nucleotides are TGTGCCAGCAGTGAAGATGGCCCCGGGGAGCTGTTTTTT. It translates to CASSEDGPGELFF.

Turning to this clonotype: A much larger clonotype is one base distant, so this may be a read error. The chain has TRBV3-1 and TRBJ2-2; 8 nucleotides align to TRBD2. The CDR3 is 17 amino acids. Germline V gene lookup returns CDR1 LGHDT and CDR2 YNNKEL (reference sequence). The CDR3 nucleotides read TGTGCCAGCACCCAAGGTCCGGGGGGGGCCTCCACCGGGGAGCTGTTTTTT. Translating gives CASTQGPGGASTGELFF.

The chain joins TRBV18 to TRBJ2-2; 7 bases fit TRBD1. The ends lost 0 bases at V and 4 bases at J; junction bases unmatched: 2. Per germline, CDR1 KGHSH and CDR2 LQKENI. The CDR3 spans 15 residues. The CDR3 DNA reads as TGTGCCAGCTCACCACCACAGGGGATCACCGGGGAGCTGTTTTTT. Protein sequence: CASSPPQGITGELFF.

There are many counts of this clonotype. One end of the junction does not line up with germline, which may come from a read error. J is TRBJ2-2 and V is TRBV20-1; perhaps TRBD2 as D (6 bases). CDR3 length: 11 residues. Germline V gives CDR1 DFQATT, CDR2 SNEGSKA (reference sequence). This chain's CDR3 is CSALAGGELSF. The CDR3 DNA is TGCAGTGCGCTGGCTGGCGGGGAGCTGTCTTTT.

A few counts support this clonotype. V gene TRBV29-1 combines with J gene TRBJ1-1, with no clear D. CDR1 is SQVTM and CDR2 is ANQGSEA in the germline V gene. This CDR3 is built from 14 residues. V was pared by 4 bases and J by 0 bases, with 12 bases between. The CDR3 spells CSVAGKNMNTEAFF. CDR3 sequence (DNA): TGCAGCGTTGCTGGGAAAAATATGAACACTGAAGCTTTCTTT.

This clonotype has just a few counts. The gene calls are TRBV2 and TRBJ2-5; D may be TRBD2 (6 bases). Germline assignment: CDR1 SNHLY and CDR2 FYNNEI. CDR3 length equals 19 residues. V gave up 8 bases and J gave up 1 base, with 29 bases separating them. The CDR3 coding sequence is TGTGCCAGCGTTTTTGGAGGGAATCTTGAGCGGAGAACCCAAGAGACCCAGTACTTC. This gives the protein CASVFGGNLERRTQETQYF.

Concerning this clonotype itself: One junction end does not reproduce the germline sequence, and a read error may be involved. V usage is TRBV30 and J usage is TRBJ2-1; the D gene could be TRBD1 or TRBD2 (7 bases each). The CDR3 runs to 16 residues. Germline CDR1 is GTSNPN and CDR2 is SVGIG (reference sequence). Written as DNA, the CDR3 is TGTGTCTGGAGGGGACAGCGCGGGGGCTCCTACAATGAGCAGTTCTTC. This gives the protein CVWRGQRGGSYNEQFF.

The chain has TRBV5-1 and TRBJ2-5, with D perhaps TRBD1 (5 bases). V lost 5 bases to trimming and J lost 1 base, with 18 bases between them. Germline V gene data show CDR1 as SGHRS and CDR2 as YFSETQ. This CDR3 contains 16 residues. Written as DNA, the CDR3 is TGCGCCAGCAGACCTATTTGGGGCAAGACCCAAGAGACCCAGTACTTC. Translated, it gives CASRPIWGKTQETQYF.

The chain carries TRBV5-1 and TRBJ2-7; D is perhaps TRBD2 (7 bases). This CDR3 is 17 amino acids long. Per germline, CDR1 SGHRS and CDR2 YFSETQ. Trimming removed 4 bases at V and 2 bases at J, with 22 bases between. CDR3 protein: CASSQGGWGGAPYEQYF. CDR3 DNA sequence: TGCGCCAGCAGCCAAGGGGGTTGGGGGGGAGCGCCCTACGAGCAGTACTTC. Complete variable domain (other parts from reference TRBV5-1 and TRBJ2-7): KAGVTQTPRYLIKTRGQQVTLSCSPISGHRSVSWYQQTPGQGLQFLFEYFSETQRNKGNFPGRFSGRQFSNSRSEMNVSTLELGDSALYLCASSQGGWGGAPYEQYFGPGTRLTVT.

This clonotype was found many times. This chain connects TRBV12-3 or TRBV12-4 to TRBJ2-3; D might be TRBD2 (6 bases). V was pared by 6 bases and J by 7 bases, with 14 bases between. The CDR3 contains 13 residues. The DNA of the CDR3 is TGTGCCAGCAGGCGGTCGGGAGAAAATACGCAGTATTTT. Translated, it gives CASRRSGENTQYF.

This clonotype was counted ten times or more. The chain links TRBV9 to TRBJ2-5; no reliable D call. The CDR3 has 15 amino acids. Between the trimmed V and J ends, which lost 2 bases and 2 bases, there was a span of 13 bases. Germline V gene lookup returns CDR1 SGDLS and CDR2 YYNGEE. The CDR3 here is CASSVRAGPQETQYF. In nucleotides, the CDR3 is TGTGCCAGCAGCGTTAGAGCCGGCCCTCAAGAGACCCAGTACTTC.

This clonotype was counted ten times or more. V usage is TRBV6-5 and J usage is TRBJ2-1; 7 nucleotides match TRBD2. The CDR3 has 16 residues. After removal of 0 bases from V and 7 bases from J, the junction contained 9 bases not matched to a gene. Germline loops: CDR1 MNHEY, CDR2 SVGAGI. CDR3: CASSYSSAGAVNEQFF. CDR3 sequence (DNA): TGTGCCAGCAGTTACTCGAGTGCGGGAGCGGTTAATGAGCAGTTCTTC.

The chain employs TRBV25-1 and TRBJ2-5, with 7 bases lining up with TRBD1. This CDR3 contains 15 residues. The germline V gene encodes CDR1 MGHDK and CDR2 SYGVNS. Germline trimming cut 3 bases from V and 4 bases from J; bases unmatched to any gene: 8. CDR3 protein: CASSDRDRAGETQYF. For the CDR3, the DNA is TGTGCCAGCAGTGATCGGGACAGAGCTGGAGAGACCCAGTACTTC.

This clonotype appeared a few times. V usage is TRBV7-8 and J usage is TRBJ2-1; D perhaps matches TRBD2 (6 bases). This CDR3 region has 15 residues. In germline, CDR1 is SGHVS, CDR2 FQNEAQ. The ends were cut back, 7 bases at V and 0 bases at J, with 13 bases in the middle. This chain's CDR3 is CASTHREISYNEQFF. CDR3 coding DNA: TGTGCCAGCACCCATCGGGAGATCTCCTACAATGAGCAGTTCTTC.

The chain has TRBV10-1 and TRBJ2-1; D possibly corresponds to TRBD2 (7 bases). The CDR3 is made up of 13 amino acids. Per the germline V gene, CDR1 is WNHNN and CDR2 is SYGVQD (reference sequence). The CDR3 loop reads CASRNRAGDEQFF. The CDR3 DNA reads as TGCGCTTCGAGGAACAGGGCGGGGGATGAGCAGTTCTTC.

This rearrangement joins TRBV6-2 or TRBV6-3 to TRBJ2-7; 9 bases are a match to TRBD1. The CDR3 runs to 17 residues. CDR1 and CDR2 (germline): MNHEY, SVGEGT. The J segment lost 9 bases and the V segment lost 1 base, leaving 16 bases of the junction unmatched. This CDR3 reads CASSYFRGQGLTFGQYF. CDR3 in DNA: TGTGCCAGCAGTTACTTCAGAGGACAGGGGCTTACCTTTGGGCAGTACTTC.

V gene TRBV15 combines with J gene TRBJ2-5; no firm D call. Germline CDR1 LNHNV, CDR2 YYDKDF (reference sequence). There are 15 residues in the CDR3. V lost 3 bases and J lost 5, with 16 bases in between. CDR3 sequence reads: CATSSLDVPGETQYF. The CDR3 coding sequence is TGTGCCACCAGCAGCCTGGACGTTCCCGGGGAGACCCAGTACTTC.

V is TRBV28 and J is TRBJ2-6; a possible D gene is TRBD2 (5 bases). Germline-derived CDR1 and CDR2 are MDHEN and SYDVKM. V gave up 6 bases and J gave up 1 base, with 10 bases separating them. The CDR3 is 15 residues long. In DNA, the CDR3 is TGTGCCAGCAGGACGACGGGGTCTGGGGCCAACGTCCTGACTTTC. This gives the protein CASRTTGSGANVLTF.